A selection of T cell receptor beta chains follows, all from one sample in a study of response to subunit inactivated influenza vaccine. TCRdb ran MiXCR on the RT-PCR reads and lists one entry per CDR3 protein. The sample has about 700,000 distinct CDR3 sequences; about 14% are singletons. Sequenced material: PBMCs from blood, taken about 14 days before vaccination. The receptors shown here come from a man between 45 and 60 years old who received an inactivated influenza vaccine. Each CDR3 is given with its conserved first and last residue. D genes are given only for firm matches. Clone size is shown for a subset of rows, as once, few, many or a class of expanded clone.

TRBV6-1	TRBJ2-6	NA	NA	TGTGCCAGCACGGGCGTGAGTGGGGCCAACGTCCTGACTTTC	CASTGVSGANVLTF
TRBV7-8	TRBJ2-1	TRBD2	NA	TGTGCCAGTGGGACTAGAGCAGACAATGAGCAGTTCTTC	CASGTRADNEQFF
TRBV2	TRBJ2-4	NA	NA	TGTGCCAGCAGTGTTCAGGGAGACAAAAACATTCAGTACTTC	CASSVQGDKNIQYF
TRBV5-1	TRBJ2-7	NA	NA	TGCGCCAGCAGGCCCGGACCGAGTGAGGTCTACGAGCAGTACTTC	CASRPGPSEVYEQYF
TRBV7-9	TRBJ1-1	NA	many	TGTGCCAGCAGCCCATTGTATCGGACCACTGAAGCTTTCTTT	CASSPLYRTTEAFF
TRBV27	TRBJ2-1	TRBD2	many	TGTGCCAGCAGTTTTTCAAGCGGGGCTTACAATGAGCAGTTCTTC	CASSFSSGAYNEQFF
TRBV4-2	TRBJ2-5	TRBD2	NA	TGTGCCAGCAGCCAGAAACGCAGCGGGGGGACCCAAGAGACCCAGTACTTC	CASSQKRSGGTQETQYF
TRBV28	TRBJ2-7	NA	few	TGTGCCAGCAGTCGCCAACCCGGACGGGGCGCCTACGAGCAGTACTTC	CASSRQPGRGAYEQYF
TRBV4-1	TRBJ1-1	NA	NA	TGCGCCAGCAGCCAAGAGGGGCAGGGGACGAACACTGAAGCTTTCTTT	CASSQEGQGTNTEAFF
TRBV7-7	TRBJ2-2	NA	many	TGTGCCAGCAGCTCGGAAACCGGGGAGCTGTTTTTT	CASSSETGELFF
TRBV6-6	TRBJ1-1	NA	NA	TGTGCCAGCAGTCCTGATGCCGACACTGAAGCTTTCTTT	CASSPDADTEAFF
TRBV20-1	TRBJ1-5	NA	NA	TGCAGTGCTAGAGGCCACAGAGCGTCCCAGCATTTT	CSARGHRASQHF
TRBV20-1	TRBJ2-5	TRBD2	few	TGCAGTGCTAGAGCGATGGGGGGGGAGACCCAGTACTTC	CSARAMGGETQYF
TRBV7-2	TRBJ2-1	TRBD2	NA	TGTGCCAGCAGCTGGAGGTGGGACTACACGAGGATGGATGAGCAGTTCTTC	CASSWRWDYTRMDEQFF
TRBV10-3	TRBJ2-5	NA	many	TGTGCCATCAGTGACAACCAAGAGACCCAGTACTTC	CAISDNQETQYF
TRBV3-1	TRBJ1-3	NA	few	TGTGCCAGCAGCCAAGGGGCGGCGCCTGGAAACACCATATATTTT	CASSQGAAPGNTIYF
TRBV11-2	TRBJ2-7	NA	NA	TGTGCCAGCAGCTTAGTGAAGGGGCGCGAGCAGTACTTC	CASSLVKGREQYF
TRBV7-9	TRBJ1-2	NA	few	TGTGCCAGCAGCTTAGGACGCTGGGGTTCGATATCGGATGGCTACACCTTC	CASSLGRWGSISDGYTF
TRBV3-1	TRBJ2-7	TRBD2	many	TGTGCCAGCAGCCAAGTGCTAGCGGGAGTAAAGGAGCAGTACTTC	CASSQVLAGVKEQYF
TRBV7-2	TRBJ1-4	NA	few	TGTGCCAGCAGCCCCTGGGGGGGAGCGGCTAATGAAAAACTGTTTTTT	CASSPWGGAANEKLFF
TRBV24-1	TRBJ2-2	NA	NA	TGTGCCACCAGTGACGGACTTTCAAGGGGCACCGGGGAGCTGTTTTTT	CATSDGLSRGTGELFF
TRBV2	TRBJ2-2	TRBD2	few	TGTGCCAGCAGATTGACTAGCGGGTACCACACCGGGGAGCTGTTTTTT	CASRLTSGYHTGELFF
TRBV6-5	TRBJ2-3	NA	many	TGTGCCAGCAGTTACACTCCGGGTAGCGGCACAGATACGCAGTATTTT	CASSYTPGSGTDTQYF
TRBV20-1	TRBJ2-3	TRBD2	NA	TGCAGTGCCCGCCGGGGGGGCCCTTCAGATACGCAGTATTTT	CSARRGGPSDTQYF
TRBV18	TRBJ1-2	NA	few	TGTGCCAGCTCACCCGAACTGTCAGCTAACTATGGCTACACCTTC	CASSPELSANYGYTF
TRBV5-1	TRBJ2-1	TRBD2	few	TGCGCCAGCAGCTTGCGATCTAGCGGGTTTGGTGAGCAGTTCTTC	CASSLRSSGFGEQFF
TRBV27	TRBJ2-3	TRBD2	NA	TGTGCCAGCAGTCGAAGGGTCCAAGCGGGAGAGGTTACAGATACGCAGTATTTT	CASSRRVQAGEVTDTQYF
TRBV11-3	TRBJ2-3	NA	NA	TGTGCCAGCAGCCCGCGCGGGACTACAGATACGCAGTATTTT	CASSPRGTTDTQYF
TRBV29-1	TRBJ1-2	NA	NA	TGCAGCGTGAAAGTGGGGGGCTCTGGCTACACCTTC	CSVKVGGSGYTF
TRBV12-3/TRBV12-4	TRBJ2-5	NA	NA	NA	CASSFGGGNVGYF
TRBV25-1	TRBJ1-2	TRBD1	many	TGTGCCAGCAGTCCCTGGACAGGCGGCTACACCTTC	CASSPWTGGYTF
TRBV20-1	TRBJ1-2	NA	NA	TGCAGTGCTAGAGTAGACCATGGCTACACCTTC	CSARVDHGYTF
TRBV7-9	TRBJ2-3	NA	many	TGTGCCAGCAGCTTAGGCCCCACAGATACGCAGTATTTT	CASSLGPTDTQYF